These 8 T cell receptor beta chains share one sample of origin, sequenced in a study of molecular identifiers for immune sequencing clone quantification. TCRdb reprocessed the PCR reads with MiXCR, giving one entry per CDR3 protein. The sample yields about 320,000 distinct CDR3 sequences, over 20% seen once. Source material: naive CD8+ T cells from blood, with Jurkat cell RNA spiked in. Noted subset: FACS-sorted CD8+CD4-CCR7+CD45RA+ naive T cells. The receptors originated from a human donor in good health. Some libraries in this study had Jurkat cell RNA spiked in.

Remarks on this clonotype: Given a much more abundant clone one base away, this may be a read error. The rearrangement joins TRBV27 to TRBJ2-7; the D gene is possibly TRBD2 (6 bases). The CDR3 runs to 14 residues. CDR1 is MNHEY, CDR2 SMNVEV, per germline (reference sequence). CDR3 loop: CASSLAWVGRERYF. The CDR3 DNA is TGTGCCAGCAGTTTAGCTTGGGTGGGTCGGGAGCGGTACTTC.

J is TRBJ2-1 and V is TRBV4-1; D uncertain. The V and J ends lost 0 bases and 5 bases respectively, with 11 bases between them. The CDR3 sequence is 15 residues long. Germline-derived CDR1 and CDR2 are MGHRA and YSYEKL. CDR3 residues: CASSQDIRADNEQFF. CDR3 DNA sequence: TGCGCCAGCAGCCAAGATATACGGGCCGACAATGAGCAGTTCTTC.

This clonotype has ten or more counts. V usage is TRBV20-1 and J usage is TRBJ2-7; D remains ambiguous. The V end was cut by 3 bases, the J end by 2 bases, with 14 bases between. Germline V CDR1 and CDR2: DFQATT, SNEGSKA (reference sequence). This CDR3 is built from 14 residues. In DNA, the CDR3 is TGCAGTGCTAGGGCAGTTGGGATCACCTACGAGCAGTACTTC. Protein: CSARAVGITYEQYF.

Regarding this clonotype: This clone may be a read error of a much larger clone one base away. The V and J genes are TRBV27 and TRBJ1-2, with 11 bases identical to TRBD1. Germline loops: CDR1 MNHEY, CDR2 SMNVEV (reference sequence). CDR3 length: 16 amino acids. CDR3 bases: TGTGCCAGCAGTTCCGGGACAGGGGGTGTGCGTTGGGGCTACGCCTTC. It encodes CASSSGTGGVRWGYAF.

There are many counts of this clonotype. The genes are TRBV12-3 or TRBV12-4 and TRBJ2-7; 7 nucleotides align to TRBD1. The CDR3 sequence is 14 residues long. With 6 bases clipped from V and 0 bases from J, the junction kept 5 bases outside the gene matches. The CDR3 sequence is CASSLGTASYEQYF. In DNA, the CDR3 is TGTGCCAGCAGCTTGGGGACAGCCTCCTACGAGCAGTACTTC.

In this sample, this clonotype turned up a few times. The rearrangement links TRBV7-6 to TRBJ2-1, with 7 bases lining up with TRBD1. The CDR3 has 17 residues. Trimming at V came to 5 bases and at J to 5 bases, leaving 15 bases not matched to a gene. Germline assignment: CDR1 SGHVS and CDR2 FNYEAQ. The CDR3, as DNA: TGTGCCAGCAGCATCAACCCTTACAGGGGTTCGGACAATGAGCAGTTCTTC. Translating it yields CASSINPYRGSDNEQFF.

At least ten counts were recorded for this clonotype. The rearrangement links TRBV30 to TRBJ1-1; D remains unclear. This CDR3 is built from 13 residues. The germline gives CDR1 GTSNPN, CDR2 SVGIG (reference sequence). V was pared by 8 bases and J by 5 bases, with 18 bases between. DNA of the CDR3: TGTGCCGATGATACAGTCTCCGGGACTGAAGCTTTCTTT. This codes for CADDTVSGTEAFF.

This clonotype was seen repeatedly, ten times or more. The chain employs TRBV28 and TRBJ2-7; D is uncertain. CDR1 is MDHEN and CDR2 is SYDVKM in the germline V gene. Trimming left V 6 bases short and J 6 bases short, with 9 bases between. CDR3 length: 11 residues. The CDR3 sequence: CASSPSREQYF. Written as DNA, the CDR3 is TGTGCCAGCAGCCCCTCGCGCGAGCAGTACTTC. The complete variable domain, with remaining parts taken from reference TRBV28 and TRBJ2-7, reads DVKVTQSSRYLVKRTGEKVFLECVQDMDHENMFWYRQDPGLGLRLIYFSYDVKMKEKGDIPEGYSVSREKKERFSLILESASTNQTSMYLCASSPSREQYFGPGTRLTVT.